Listed below are T cell receptor beta chains from one sample, sequenced in a study of T cells after yellow fever vaccination. TCRdb re-derived calls from the 5' RACE reads in MiXCR, one entry per CDR3 protein. The sample records more than 90,000 distinct CDR3 sequences, around 6.7% being singletons. This specimen was CD4+ T cells sorted from PBMCs, taken about 49 days after the first yellow fever vaccination. The receptors were gathered from a man aged 18 to 29 who received the YFV17D yellow fever vaccine. The conserved cysteine and the conserved F or W are not part of the CDR3 here.

J,V,length,CDR3
TRBJ1-1,TRBV10-3,12,AISGQGMNTEAF
TRBJ2-3,TRBV7-2,14,ASSLALTGSTDTQY
TRBJ2-1,TRBV10-3,13,AISDRQAGNNEQF
TRBJ1-1,TRBV12-3/TRBV12-4,12,ASSLDRGSPEAF
TRBJ1-6,TRBV7-2,14,ASSLQGAVLNSPLH
TRBJ2-7,TRBV27,12,ASSLSWTHYEQY
TRBJ2-5,TRBV20-1,11,SAGRGARETQY
TRBJ2-3,TRBV20-1,13,SARADYSFADTQY
TRBJ2-3,TRBV12-3/TRBV12-4,13,ASTGAGGNVQPQY
TRBJ2-3,TRBV7-9,12,ASSLSESTDTQY
TRBJ2-5,TRBV6-5,11,ASIIGGGETQY
TRBJ2-1,TRBV20-1,11,SVVTSGYNEQF
TRBJ2-5,TRBV7-8,14,ASSARYRGTQETQY
TRBJ2-3,TRBV5-1,13,ASSLAGPPTDTQY
TRBJ1-6,TRBV20-1,11,SAKPGQDTPLH
TRBJ2-3,TRBV5-6,13,ASSFRQEYTDTQY
TRBJ2-5,TRBV18,11,ASSPRRDETQY
TRBJ2-1,TRBV7-9,12,ASSLQGAYNEQF
TRBJ2-5,TRBV4-3,18,ASSRQLGLAGGTGQETQY
TRBJ2-6,TRBV5-1,13,ASSFGGSGANVLT
TRBJ2-3,TRBV7-2,13,ASSVSGGNTDTQY
TRBJ2-5,TRBV6-2/TRBV6-3,13,ASSQIAGVEKTQY
TRBJ2-1,TRBV5-5,12,ASSSLTRRPEQF
TRBJ2-3,TRBV15,13,ATSRRQGVTDTQY
TRBJ2-2,TRBV18,13,ASSPDLGNTGELF